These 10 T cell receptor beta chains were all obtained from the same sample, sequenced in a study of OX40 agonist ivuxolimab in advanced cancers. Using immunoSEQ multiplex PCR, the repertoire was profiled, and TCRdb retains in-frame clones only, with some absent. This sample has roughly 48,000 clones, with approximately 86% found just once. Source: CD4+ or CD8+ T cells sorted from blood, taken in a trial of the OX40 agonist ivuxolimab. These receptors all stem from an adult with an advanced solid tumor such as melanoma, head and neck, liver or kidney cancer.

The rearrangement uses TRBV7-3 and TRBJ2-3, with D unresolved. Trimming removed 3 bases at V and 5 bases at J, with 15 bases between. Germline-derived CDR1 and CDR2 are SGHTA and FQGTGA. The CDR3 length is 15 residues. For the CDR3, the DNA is TGTGCCAGCAGCTTCCAAGGCGGATTATTAGATACGCAGTATTTT. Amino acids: CASSFQGGLLDTQYF. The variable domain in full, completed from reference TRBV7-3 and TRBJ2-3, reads GAGVSQTPSNKVTEKGKYVELRCDPISGHTALYWYRQSLGQGPEFLIYFQGTGAADDSGLPNDRFFAVRPEGSVSTLKIQRTERGDSAVYLCASSFQGGLLDTQYFGPGTRLTVL.

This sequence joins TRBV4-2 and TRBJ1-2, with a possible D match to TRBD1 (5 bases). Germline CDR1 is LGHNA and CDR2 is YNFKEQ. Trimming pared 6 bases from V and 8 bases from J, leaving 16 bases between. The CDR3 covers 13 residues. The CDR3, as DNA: TGTGCCAGCAGACACGCGGGGGTCAACGGCTACACCTTC. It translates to CASRHAGVNGYTF.

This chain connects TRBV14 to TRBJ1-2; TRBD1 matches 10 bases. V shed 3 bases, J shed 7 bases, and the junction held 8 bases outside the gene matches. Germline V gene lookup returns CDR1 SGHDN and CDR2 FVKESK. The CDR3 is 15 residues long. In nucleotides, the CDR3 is TGTGCCAGCAGCCAGCAAATGACAGGGGGCTTTGGCTACACCTTC. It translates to CASSQQMTGGFGYTF.

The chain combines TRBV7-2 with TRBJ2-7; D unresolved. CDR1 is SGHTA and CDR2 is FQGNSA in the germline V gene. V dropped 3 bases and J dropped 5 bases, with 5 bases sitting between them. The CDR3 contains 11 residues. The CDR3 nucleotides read TGTGCCAGCAGCTTTTTTCACGAGCAGTACTTC. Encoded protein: CASSFFHEQYF.

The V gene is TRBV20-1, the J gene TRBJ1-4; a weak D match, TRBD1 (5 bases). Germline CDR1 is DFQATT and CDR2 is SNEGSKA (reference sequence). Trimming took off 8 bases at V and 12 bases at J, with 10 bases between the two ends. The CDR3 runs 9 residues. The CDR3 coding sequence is TGCAGTCTCCCGGGGGAACTGTTTTTT. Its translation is CSLPGELFF.

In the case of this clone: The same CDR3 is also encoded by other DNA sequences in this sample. In nucleotides, the CDR3 is TGTGCCAGCAGCTCTGCCTACGAGCAGTACTTC. It encodes CASSSAYEQYF. V gene TRBV11-2 combines with J gene TRBJ2-7, with no clear D. In germline, CDR1 is SGHAT, CDR2 FQNNGV. There are 11 residues in the CDR3. Between the trimmed V and J ends, which lost 4 bases and 2 bases, there was a span of 3 bases.

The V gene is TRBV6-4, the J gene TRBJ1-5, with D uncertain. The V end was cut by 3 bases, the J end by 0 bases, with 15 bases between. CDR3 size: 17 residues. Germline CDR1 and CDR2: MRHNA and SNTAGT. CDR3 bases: TGTGCCAGCAGTGAGTTAAGATGGCCATATAGCAATCAGCCCCAGCATTTT. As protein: CASSELRWPYSNQPQHF.

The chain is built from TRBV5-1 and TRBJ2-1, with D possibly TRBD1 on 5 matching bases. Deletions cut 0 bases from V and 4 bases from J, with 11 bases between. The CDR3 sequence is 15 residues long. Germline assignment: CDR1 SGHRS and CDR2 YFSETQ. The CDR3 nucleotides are TGCGCCAGCAGCTTGGAGGGGAACGGTTACAATGAGCAGTTCTTC. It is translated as CASSLEGNGYNEQFF.

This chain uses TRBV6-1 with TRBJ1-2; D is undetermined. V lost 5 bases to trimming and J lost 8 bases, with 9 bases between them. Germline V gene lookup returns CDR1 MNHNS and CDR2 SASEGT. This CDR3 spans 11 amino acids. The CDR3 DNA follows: TGTGCCAGCAGTTCCCGGACCGGCTACACCTTC. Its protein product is CASSSRTGYTF.

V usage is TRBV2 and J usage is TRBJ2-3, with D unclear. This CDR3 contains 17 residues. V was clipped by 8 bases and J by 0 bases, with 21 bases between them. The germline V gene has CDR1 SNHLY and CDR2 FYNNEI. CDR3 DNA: TGTGCCAGCGCGGAAGTCCCCAAGGGTCATAGCACAGATACGCAGTATTTT. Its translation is CASAEVPKGHSTDTQYF.